This T cell receptor beta chain stems from a study of T cell responses to AZD1222 COVID-19 vaccine. The V gene's germline CDR1 is SGDLS and CDR2 YYNGEE. CDR3 length equals 15 residues. V lost 3 bases, J lost 2 bases, and 2 bases stayed unmatched. Using immunoSEQ multiplex PCR, the repertoire was profiled, and TCRdb retains in-frame clones only, with some absent. In the table there are some 170,000 clones, around 94% of which are singletons. The clonotype comes from an adult who received the AZD1222 COVID-19 vaccine. Sequencing was performed on peripheral blood, taken 28 days after the second AZD1222 dose. This rearrangement joins TRBV9 to TRBJ2-3; TRBD2 aligns across 11 bases. CDR3 bases: TGTGCCAGCAGCGCTAGCGGGAGGAACACAGATACGCAGTATTTT. This sequence encodes CASSASGRNTDTQYF.